The T cell receptor (beta chain) under discussion was sequenced for a study of T-cell reconstitution after alpha-beta-depleted transplantation in children. Notes on the study in general: By about two months after transplant, alpha-beta T cells reportedly arose from several hundred graft clones that had expanded. After one year, T-cell counts and TCRbeta diversity mostly came from new T cells.

Ten or more counts support this clonotype. What it binds is unknown. Unique molecular identifiers were incorporated when the TCRbeta library was constructed. TCRdb independently ran MiXCR on the PCR reads; one entry per CDR3 protein. The sample has over 150,000 distinct CDR3 sequences; roughly 7.1% are singletons. Source: PBMCs, taken before TCRalphabeta/CD19-depleted stem cell transplant. The clonotype comes from a boy between 2 and 10 years old with acute lymphoblastic leukemia, due to receive a stem cell transplant.

The CDR3 is CASSVALGNSPLHF. DNA of the CDR3: TGTGCCAGCAGTGTCGCACTCGGGAATTCACCCCTCCACTTT. This sequence joins TRBV25-1 and TRBJ1-6, with D uncertain. This CDR3 region has 14 residues. The germline V gene has CDR1 MGHDK and CDR2 SYGVNS. V lost 4 bases to trimming and J lost 7 bases, with 11 bases between them. Together with reference TRBV25-1 and TRBJ1-6, the CDR3 gives the full variable domain: EADIYQTPRYLVIGTGKKITLECSQTMGHDKMYWYQQDPGMELHLIHYSYGVNSTEKGDLSSESTVSRIRTEHFPLTLESARPSHTSQYLCASSVALGNSPLHFGNGTRLTVT.